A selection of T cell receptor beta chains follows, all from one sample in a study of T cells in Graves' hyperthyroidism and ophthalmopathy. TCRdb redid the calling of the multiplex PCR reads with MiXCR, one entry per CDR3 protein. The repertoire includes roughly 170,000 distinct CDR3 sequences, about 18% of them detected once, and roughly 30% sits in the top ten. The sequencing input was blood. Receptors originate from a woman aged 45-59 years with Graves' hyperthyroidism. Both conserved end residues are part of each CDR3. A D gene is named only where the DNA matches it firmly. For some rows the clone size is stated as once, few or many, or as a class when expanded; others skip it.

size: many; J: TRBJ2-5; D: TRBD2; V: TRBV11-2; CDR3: CASSPGLANETQYF; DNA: TGTGCCAGCAGCCCCGGACTAGCTAATGAGACCCAGTACTTC
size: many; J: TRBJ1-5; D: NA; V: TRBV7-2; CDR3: CASSLSHLSNQPQHF; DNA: TGTGCCAGCAGCTTATCACATCTTAGCAATCAGCCCCAGCATTTT
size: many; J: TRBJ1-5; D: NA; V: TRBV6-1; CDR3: CASSALNRDGQPQHF; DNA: TGTGCCAGCAGTGCCCTCAACAGGGACGGCCAGCCCCAGCATTTT
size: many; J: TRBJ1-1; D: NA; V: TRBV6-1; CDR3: CASSWSDEDTEAFF; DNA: TGTGCCAGCAGTTGGTCGGACGAGGACACTGAAGCTTTCTTT
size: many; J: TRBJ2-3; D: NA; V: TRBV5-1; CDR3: CASSPTGDPDTQYF; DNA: TGCGCCAGCAGCCCTACGGGAGACCCGGATACGCAGTATTTT
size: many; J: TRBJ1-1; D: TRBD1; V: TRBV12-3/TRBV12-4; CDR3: CASSSHPGQGGTEAFF; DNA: TGTGCCAGCAGTTCCCACCCTGGACAGGGAGGGACTGAAGCTTTCTTT
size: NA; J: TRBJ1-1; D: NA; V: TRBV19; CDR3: CASRLRQSYTEAFF; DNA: TGTGCCAGTAGGTTAAGACAGTCCTACACTGAAGCTTTCTTT
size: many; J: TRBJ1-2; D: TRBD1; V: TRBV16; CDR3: CASSQLGQGNYGYTF; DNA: TGTGCCAGCAGCCAATTGGGACAGGGGAACTATGGCTACACCTTC
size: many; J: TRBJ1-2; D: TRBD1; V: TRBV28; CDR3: CASQDRGRGGYTF; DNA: TGTGCCAGCCAGGACAGGGGGCGAGGTGGCTACACCTTC
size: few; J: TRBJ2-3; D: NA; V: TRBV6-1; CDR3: CASSRDIGPDTQYF; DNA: TGTGCCAGTTCCAGGGACATCGGCCCAGATACGCAGTATTTT
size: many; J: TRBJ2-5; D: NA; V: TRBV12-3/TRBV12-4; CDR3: CASSPPSWRETQYF; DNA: TGTGCCAGCAGTCCCCCATCTTGGAGGGAGACCCAGTACTTC
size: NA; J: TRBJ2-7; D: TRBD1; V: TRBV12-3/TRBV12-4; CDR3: CASSSRTGGNYEQYF; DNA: TGTGCCAGCAGTTCCCGGACAGGGGGTAACTACGAGCAGTACTTC
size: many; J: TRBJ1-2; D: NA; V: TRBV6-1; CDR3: CASSPRWDHYGYTF; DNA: TGTGCCAGCAGTCCCCGCTGGGACCATTATGGCTACACCTTC
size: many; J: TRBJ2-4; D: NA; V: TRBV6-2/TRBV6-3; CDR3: CASSYAGARYIQYF; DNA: TGTGCCAGCAGTTACGCGGGGGCGCGTTACATTCAGTACTTC
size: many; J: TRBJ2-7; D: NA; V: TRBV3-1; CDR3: CASSRTRYEQYF; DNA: TGTGCCAGCAGCCGTACACGCTACGAGCAGTACTTC
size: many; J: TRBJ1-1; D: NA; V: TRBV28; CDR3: CASSNRQWNTEAFF; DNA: TGTGCCAGCAGTAATCGACAGTGGAACACTGAAGCTTTCTTT
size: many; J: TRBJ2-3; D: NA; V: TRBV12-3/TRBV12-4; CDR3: CASSFGGHGDTQYF; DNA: TGTGCCAGCAGTTTCGGCGGGCACGGAGATACGCAGTATTTT
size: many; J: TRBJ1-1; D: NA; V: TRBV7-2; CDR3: CASIHGTGNTEAFF; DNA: TGTGCCAGCATCCACGGGACGGGTAACACTGAAGCTTTCTTT
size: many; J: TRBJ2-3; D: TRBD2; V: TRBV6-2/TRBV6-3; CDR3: CASRRGAGGTDTQYF; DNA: TGTGCCAGCAGGAGAGGGGCGGGGGGCACAGATACGCAGTATTTT
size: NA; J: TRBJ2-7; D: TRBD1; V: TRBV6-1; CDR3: CATRQGGARSSEQYF; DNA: TGTGCCACCCGGCAAGGGGGCGCCAGGTCAAGCGAGCAGTACTTC
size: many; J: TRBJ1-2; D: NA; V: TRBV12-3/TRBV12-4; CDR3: CASTLRGAGGYTF; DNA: TGTGCCAGCACCTTACGGGGGGCGGGGGGCTACACCTTC
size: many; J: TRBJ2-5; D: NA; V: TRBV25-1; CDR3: CASTMAGGQQETQYF; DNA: TGTGCCAGCACTATGGCCGGAGGACAGCAAGAGACCCAGTACTTC
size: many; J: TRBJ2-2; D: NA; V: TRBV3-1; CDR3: CASKAGRIANTGELFF; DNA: TGTGCCAGCAAAGCAGGAAGGATCGCGAACACCGGGGAGCTGTTTTTT
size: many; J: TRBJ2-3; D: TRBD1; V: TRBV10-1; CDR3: CASTTDRADTQYF; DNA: TGCGCCAGCACAACGGACAGGGCAGATACGCAGTATTTT
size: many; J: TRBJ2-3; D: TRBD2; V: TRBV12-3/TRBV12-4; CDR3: CASRPSSGGPTDTQYF; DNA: TGTGCCAGCAGACCTTCCAGCGGGGGACCCACAGATACGCAGTATTTT
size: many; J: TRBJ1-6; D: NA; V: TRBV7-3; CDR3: CASSLLRDSPLHF; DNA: TGTGCCAGCAGCTTACTTCGGGATTCACCCCTCCACTTT
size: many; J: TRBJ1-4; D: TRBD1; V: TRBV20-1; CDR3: CSARFRDRGRGGYEKLFF; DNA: TGCAGTGCTAGGTTCCGGGACAGGGGGCGCGGCGGTTATGAAAAACTGTTTTTT
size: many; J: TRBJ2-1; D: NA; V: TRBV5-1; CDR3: CASSEVSLYNEQFF; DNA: TGCGCCAGCAGCGAGGTATCCCTTTACAATGAGCAGTTCTTC
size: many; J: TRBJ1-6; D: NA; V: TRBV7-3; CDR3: CASSLAGDSPLHF; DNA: TGTGCCAGCAGCTTGGCAGGGGATTCACCCCTCCACTTT
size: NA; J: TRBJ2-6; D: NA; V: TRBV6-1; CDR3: CANMSSGANVLTF; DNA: TGTGCCAACATGAGCTCTGGGGCCAACGTCCTGACTTTC
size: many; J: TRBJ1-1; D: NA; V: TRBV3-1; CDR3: CASSPWGSLNTEAFF; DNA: TGTGCCAGCAGCCCGTGGGGCAGTCTGAACACTGAAGCTTTCTTT
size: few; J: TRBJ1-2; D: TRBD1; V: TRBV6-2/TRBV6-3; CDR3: CASSYSFTGGHGYTF; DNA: TGTGCCAGCAGTTACTCATTCACAGGGGGCCATGGCTACACCTTC
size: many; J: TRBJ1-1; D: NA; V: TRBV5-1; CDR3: CASSLGPSNTEAFF; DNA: TGCGCCAGCAGCTTGGGGCCTTCGAACACTGAAGCTTTCTTT
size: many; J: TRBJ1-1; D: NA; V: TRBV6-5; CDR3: CASSYSAGPNTEAFF; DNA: TGTGCCAGCAGTTACTCGGCGGGGCCGAACACTGAAGCTTTCTTT
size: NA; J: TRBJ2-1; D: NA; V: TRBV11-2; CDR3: CASSLQGGYQYNEQFF; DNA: TGTGCCAGCAGCTTGCAGGGAGGTTACCAATACAATGAGCAGTTCTTC
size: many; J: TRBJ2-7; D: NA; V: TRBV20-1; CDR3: CSARPRGAYSYEQYF; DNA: TGCAGTGCTAGACCTAGGGGGGCTTACTCCTACGAGCAGTACTTC
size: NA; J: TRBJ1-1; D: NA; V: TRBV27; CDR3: CASIVGQLHFTEAFF; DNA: TGTGCAAGCATAGTCGGGCAGCTTCATTTCACTGAAGCTTTCTTT
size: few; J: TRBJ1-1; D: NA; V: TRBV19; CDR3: CASSTLTAVGTEAFF; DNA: TGTGCCAGTAGTACCCTGACAGCTGTGGGTACTGAAGCTTTCTTT
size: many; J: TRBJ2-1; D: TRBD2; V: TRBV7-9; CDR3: CASSLFTSGADEQFF; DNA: TGTGCCAGCAGCTTATTTACTAGCGGGGCGGATGAGCAGTTCTTC